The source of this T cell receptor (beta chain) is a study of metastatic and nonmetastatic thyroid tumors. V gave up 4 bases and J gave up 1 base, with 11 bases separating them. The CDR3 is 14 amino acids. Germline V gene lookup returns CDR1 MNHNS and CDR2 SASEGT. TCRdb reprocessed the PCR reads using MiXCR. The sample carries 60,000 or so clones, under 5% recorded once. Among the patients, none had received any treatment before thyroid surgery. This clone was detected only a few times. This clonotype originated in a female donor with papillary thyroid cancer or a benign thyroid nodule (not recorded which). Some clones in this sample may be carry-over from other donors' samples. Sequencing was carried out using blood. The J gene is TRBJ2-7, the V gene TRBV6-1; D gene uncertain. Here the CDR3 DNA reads TGTGCCAGCAGTGGCCACATCTTTTCCTACGAGCAGTACTTC. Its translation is CASSGHIFSYEQYF.